This T cell receptor beta chain came from a study of blood T cell repertoires in COVID-19. Study overall: The cDNA or gDNA used as material had been derived from T cells, B-cell-depleted T cells, or PBMCs.

The CDR3 has 11 amino acids. Deletions cut 4 bases from V and 7 bases from J, with 8 bases between. Germline values: CDR1 DFQATT, CDR2 SNEGSKA (reference sequence). Participant-given clinical history determined each cohort assignment. Two consecutive negative NP/OP PCR tests, clearance, or resolved symptoms defined Cohort 3 recovery. In the authors' workflow: Estimation of nucleated cell counts was performed using reference gene primer amplification. TCRdb keeps only in-frame clones here, not all; method: immunoSEQ multiplex PCR. V and J calls and clone size come straight from that table; D and trimming were deduced from the DNA. The profile covers under 300,000 clones, with 90% to 95% appearing a single time and 1.5% to 2% taken by the ten largest.

The V call is TRBV20-1, the J call TRBJ2-1, with D uncertain. The clonotype was recovered from a woman aged 18-29 years who had recovered from COVID-19. The sequenced sample consisted of PBMCs or T cells enriched from blood (not recorded which). Here the CDR3 reads CSATFLNEQFF. The CDR3 DNA reads TGCAGTGCTACGTTCCTGAATGAGCAGTTCTTC.